Listed here is a single T cell receptor (beta chain). Participant reports of clinical history set cohort assignment. This sample was included in a study of blood T cell repertoires in COVID-19. About the study: COVID-19 samples collected from the United States, Italy and Spain covered acute and convalescent phases.

V was clipped by 4 bases and J by 3 bases; unmatched bases: 9. This CDR3 is 16 amino acids long. CDR1 is LGHNA, CDR2 YNFKEQ, per germline. Authors' data handling: Researchers report that nucleated cell counts were estimated from reference gene primer amplification. TCRdb's table, derived via immunoSEQ multiplex PCR, lists solely in-frame clones and lacks some. That table gives V, J and clone size, and the DNA gave D and trimming. The repertoire holds 200,000 to 250,000 clones, with around 88% as singletons. The chain combines TRBV4-2 with TRBJ2-7, with 10 bases lining up with TRBD2. This TCR was sampled from a woman between 50 and 59 years old with acute COVID-19. Material: PBMCs or T cells enriched from blood (not recorded which). For the CDR3, the DNA is TGTGCCAGCAGCCTCACCGGGACTAGCGCCAACTACGAGCAGTACTTC. It yields the protein CASSLTGTSANYEQYF.